The rows below give T cell receptor beta chains drawn from one sample of a study of early T cells in non-severe SARS-CoV-2 infection. TCRdb reanalysed the 5' RACE reads using MiXCR and keeps one entry per CDR3 protein. The sample has roughly 60,000 distinct CDR3 sequences, roughly 12% seen once. The material sequenced was whole blood. Every receptor here comes from an adult who was a healthcare worker with PCR-confirmed SARS-CoV-2 infection or an uninfected control (not recorded which). CDR3s include the opening cysteine and the closing phenylalanine or tryptophan. The D gene is left open where the match is weak. Only some rows state a clone size, as once, few, many or a class for expanded clones.

J: TRBJ1-6
V: TRBV2
size: .
D: TRBD1
DNA: TGTGCCAGCAGCCAGACAGGGGAGGGATCACCCCTCCACTTT
CDR3: CASSQTGEGSPLHF

J: TRBJ2-1
V: TRBV7-9
size: many
D: TRBD1
DNA: TGTGCCAGCAGCTTAGTACAGGGGTCTGAGCAGTTCTTC
CDR3: CASSLVQGSEQFF

J: TRBJ1-2
V: TRBV12-3/TRBV12-4
size: many
D: .
DNA: TGTGCCAGCAATAACAGGAGTGCCATGTATGGCTACACCTTC
CDR3: CASNNRSAMYGYTF

J: TRBJ2-5
V: TRBV3-1
size: .
D: .
DNA: TGTGCCAGCAGCCAAGGCGGAGAGACCCAGTACTTC
CDR3: CASSQGGETQYF

J: TRBJ2-1
V: TRBV7-9
size: .
D: .
DNA: TGTGCCAGCAGCGGAGAATATGAGCAGTTCTTC
CDR3: CASSGEYEQFF

J: TRBJ2-2
V: TRBV6-5
size: few
D: .
DNA: TGTGCCAGCAGTTACAGGACGGGCACCGGGGAGCTGTTTTTT
CDR3: CASSYRTGTGELFF

J: TRBJ2-2
V: TRBV5-4
size: few
D: TRBD2
DNA: TGTGCCAGCAGCCAAGCGGGAGAGTTGTCCGGGGAGCTGTTTTTT
CDR3: CASSQAGELSGELFF

J: TRBJ2-7
V: TRBV30
size: few
D: .
DNA: TGTGCCTGGTCTTCAGCGGATGAGCAGTACTTC
CDR3: CAWSSADEQYF

J: TRBJ1-2
V: TRBV14
size: .
D: TRBD1
DNA: TGTGCCAGCAGCCCTACGACAGGGAACTATGGCTACACCTTC
CDR3: CASSPTTGNYGYTF

J: TRBJ2-1
V: TRBV30
size: many
D: TRBD2
DNA: TGTGCCTGGAGTGTACTAGCGTGGGACAATGAGCAGTTCTTC
CDR3: CAWSVLAWDNEQFF

J: TRBJ2-6
V: TRBV14
size: .
D: TRBD1
DNA: TGTGCCAGCAGCCAAGGTCCGACAGGGCGGGACGTCCTGACTTTC
CDR3: CASSQGPTGRDVLTF

J: TRBJ1-2
V: TRBV6-2/TRBV6-3
size: .
D: .
DNA: TGTGCCAGCACCCAGCCAGGCGGCGGCTACACCTTC
CDR3: CASTQPGGGYTF

J: TRBJ2-2
V: TRBV7-8
size: many
D: .
DNA: TGTGCCAGCAGCTCGGGCGCCGCCGGGGAGCTGTTTTTT
CDR3: CASSSGAAGELFF

J: TRBJ2-7
V: TRBV28
size: .
D: .
DNA: TGTGCCAGCAGTTTGTATTTAGTCGCGGGTTACGAGCAGTACTTC
CDR3: CASSLYLVAGYEQYF

J: TRBJ1-2
V: TRBV13
size: many
D: TRBD1
DNA: TGTGCCAGCACAATCCGGGACAGGGGAGTGAACTATGGCTACACCTTC
CDR3: CASTIRDRGVNYGYTF

J: TRBJ2-7
V: TRBV5-4
size: .
D: .
DNA: TGTGCCAGCTCCAGATCTTCCGGGACACCCTACGAGCAGTACTTC
CDR3: CASSRSSGTPYEQYF

J: TRBJ2-5
V: TRBV12-3/TRBV12-4
size: once
D: TRBD2
DNA: TGTGCCAGCAGTACGAGCGGGGCGGAGACCCAGTACTTC
CDR3: CASSTSGAETQYF

J: TRBJ2-7
V: TRBV10-3
size: .
D: .
DNA: TGTGCCATCAGTGAAGGCAACTACGAGCAGTACTTC
CDR3: CAISEGNYEQYF

J: TRBJ2-5
V: TRBV18
size: many
D: .
DNA: TGTGCCAGCTCACCAGACACGGCAGAGACCCAGTACTTC
CDR3: CASSPDTAETQYF

J: TRBJ2-5
V: TRBV7-2
size: .
D: TRBD2
DNA: TGTGCCAGCAGCGACATCCCGGGAGGCCAAGAGACCCAGTACTTC
CDR3: CASSDIPGGQETQYF

J: TRBJ2-1
V: TRBV28
size: many
D: TRBD1
DNA: TGTGCCAGCAGTTCCCAGGGGGCGGCTGAGTACAATGAGCAGTTCTTC
CDR3: CASSSQGAAEYNEQFF

J: TRBJ2-1
V: TRBV18
size: many
D: TRBD2
DNA: TGTGCCAGCTCACCACCCCGGGGACTAGCGGGGGGTGGTGGTGAGCAGTTCTTC
CDR3: CASSPPRGLAGGGGEQFF

J: TRBJ2-1
V: TRBV6-5
size: .
D: TRBD2
DNA: TGTGCCAGCAGCCCCGGACTAGCGGGGGGGCGCGAGCAGTTCTTC
CDR3: CASSPGLAGGREQFF

J: TRBJ1-5
V: TRBV5-1
size: many
D: .
DNA: TGCGCCAGCAGCTTTTTGGGGGTGGAAGGTCAGCCCCAGCATTTT
CDR3: CASSFLGVEGQPQHF

J: TRBJ1-4
V: TRBV13
size: many
D: .
DNA: TGTGCCAGCAGCTCCCAGACGGGGGCGAATGAAAAACTGTTTTTT
CDR3: CASSSQTGANEKLFF

J: TRBJ1-2
V: TRBV7-9
size: few
D: TRBD1
DNA: TGTGCCAGCAGCTTAAATGCAGGGGGCAGCTATGGCTACACCTTC
CDR3: CASSLNAGGSYGYTF

J: TRBJ2-1
V: TRBV6-1
size: .
D: TRBD2
DNA: TGTGCCAGCACTGGTGGGCTAGCGGGACTTGAGCAGTTCTTC
CDR3: CASTGGLAGLEQFF

J: TRBJ2-7
V: TRBV7-6
size: few
D: .
DNA: TGTGCCAGCAGCCCGCGAAAAATTGGGCAGGGATACTCCTACGAGCAGTACTTC
CDR3: CASSPRKIGQGYSYEQYF

J: TRBJ1-2
V: TRBV2
size: few
D: .
DNA: TGTGCCAGCAGTCCGGGAGAGCGTGGCTACACCTTC
CDR3: CASSPGERGYTF

J: TRBJ2-7
V: TRBV5-6
size: .
D: TRBD1
DNA: TGTGCCAGCAGCTTGGGGACAGGGCAGTACTTC
CDR3: CASSLGTGQYF

J: TRBJ2-5
V: TRBV20-1
size: many
D: .
DNA: TGCAGTGCTACAAAGACCCCGGCGGGGGAGACCCAGTACTTC
CDR3: CSATKTPAGETQYF

J: TRBJ1-1
V: TRBV5-6
size: .
D: .
DNA: TGTGCCAGCAGCTGGGGGCGGTCGGGTACCACTGAAGCTTTCTTT
CDR3: CASSWGRSGTTEAFF

J: TRBJ2-1
V: TRBV10-3
size: .
D: TRBD2
DNA: TGTGCCATCTGCCCGACTAGCGGCACTACTGGTGAGCAGTTCTTC
CDR3: CAICPTSGTTGEQFF

J: TRBJ2-5
V: TRBV18
size: .
D: .
DNA: TGTGCCAGCTCACCGAGGTCAGACCAAGAGACCCAGTACTTC
CDR3: CASSPRSDQETQYF

J: TRBJ1-1
V: TRBV2
size: once
D: .
DNA: TGTGCCAGCAGTGAAGGGGCAGCCTTCCCTGAAGCTTTCTTT
CDR3: CASSEGAAFPEAFF

J: TRBJ2-1
V: TRBV7-9
size: .
D: .
DNA: TGTGCCAGCAGCCTCAGCGGGTCCCACAATGAGCAGTTCTTC
CDR3: CASSLSGSHNEQFF

J: TRBJ1-2
V: TRBV29-1
size: .
D: .
DNA: TGCAGCGTTGAGACGGACTTGGACTATGGCTACACCTTC
CDR3: CSVETDLDYGYTF

J: TRBJ2-7
V: TRBV7-9
size: few
D: .
DNA: TGTGCCAGCAGCTTTTCGGCCTCTTCCACCACCTACGAGCAGTACTTC
CDR3: CASSFSASSTTYEQYF

J: TRBJ2-1
V: TRBV28
size: few
D: TRBD1
DNA: TGTGCCAGCAGTATCATTTGGGACAGGGACTACAATGAGCAGTTCTTC
CDR3: CASSIIWDRDYNEQFF

J: TRBJ2-7
V: TRBV6-1
size: few
D: .
DNA: TGTGCCAGCAGTGAAACCTGGAACTACGAGCAGTACTTC
CDR3: CASSETWNYEQYF

J: TRBJ2-5
V: TRBV27
size: .
D: .
DNA: TGTGCCAGCAGTCTCACTGGGCGAGAGACCCAGTACTTC
CDR3: CASSLTGRETQYF

J: TRBJ1-2
V: TRBV12-3/TRBV12-4
size: .
D: .
DNA: TGTGCCAGCAGTTTCGAGGGGAATTATGGCTACACCTTC
CDR3: CASSFEGNYGYTF

J: TRBJ2-7
V: TRBV29-1
size: .
D: .
DNA: TGCAGCGTTGACGGGGAATTAGGCGAGCAGTACTTC
CDR3: CSVDGELGEQYF

J: TRBJ2-2
V: TRBV7-9
size: .
D: .
DNA: TGTGCCAGCAGCTTAAATACAGTCGCGAACACCGGGGAGCTTTTTTTT
CDR3: CASSLNTVANTGELFF

J: TRBJ2-7
V: TRBV29-1
size: few
D: TRBD2
DNA: TGCAGCGTTCGCGGGACTAGCGGATCCTACGAGCAGTACTTC
CDR3: CSVRGTSGSYEQYF

J: TRBJ2-7
V: TRBV4-1
size: many
D: TRBD1
DNA: TGCGCCAGCAGCCAAGATAGGAGGACAGGGGGAACGTACGAGCAGTACTTC
CDR3: CASSQDRRTGGTYEQYF

J: TRBJ2-7
V: TRBV19
size: few
D: TRBD1
DNA: TGTGCCAGTAGTCTCGCAGGGGGCCCCCGCGAGCAGTACTTC
CDR3: CASSLAGGPREQYF

J: TRBJ2-7
V: TRBV20-1
size: .
D: TRBD2
DNA: TGCAGTGTCCCGACTAGCGGCAGCTACGAGCAGTACTTC
CDR3: CSVPTSGSYEQYF

J: TRBJ1-4
V: TRBV30
size: .
D: .
DNA: TGTGCCTGGAGTTCCGGATGGGCTGAAAAACTGTTTTTT
CDR3: CAWSSGWAEKLFF

J: TRBJ2-1
V: TRBV27
size: .
D: .
DNA: TGTGCCAGCAGCCCGTTTGGCCCCTACAATGAGAAGTTCTTC
CDR3: CASSPFGPYNEKFF